Listed below are T cell receptor beta chains from one sample, sequenced in a study of T-cell reconstitution after alpha-beta-depleted transplantation in children. TCRdb re-derived calls from the PCR reads in MiXCR, one entry per CDR3 protein. Found here are a few hundred thousand distinct CDR3 sequences, roughly 7.8% of them singletons; the top ten hold around 10%. This sample comprised peripheral blood, obtained 360 days after TCRalphabeta/CD19-depleted stem cell transplant. All receptors come from a female patient between 2 and 15 years old who had a stem cell transplant for Fanconi anemia, so the T cells may come from the graft donor. Both conserved end residues are part of each CDR3. D genes are given only for firm matches. Not all rows give a size; the values are once, few, many and, for expanded clones, a class.

TRBD2	TRBV10-3	TRBJ2-1	many	TGTGCCATCAGTGAGTCGAGGGCGGGGGGGCTCAATGAGCAGTTCTTC	CAISESRAGGLNEQFF
.	TRBV28	TRBJ1-2	many	TGTGCCAGCAGTTTAACTAACTATGGCTACACCTTC	CASSLTNYGYTF
TRBD1	TRBV3-1	TRBJ2-7	.	TGTGCCAGCAGCCAAACCGGGACAGGGAAAACCTACGAGCAGTACTTC	CASSQTGTGKTYEQYF
.	TRBV13	TRBJ2-7	few	TGTGCCAGCAGCGATAACGGACGAAGCTCCTACGAGCAGTACTTC	CASSDNGRSSYEQYF
TRBD2	TRBV28	TRBJ2-3	many	TGTGCCAGCAGTTTCTGGGGACGGGAGGATACAGATACGCAGTATTTT	CASSFWGREDTDTQYF
.	TRBV5-1	TRBJ2-3	.	TGCGCCAGCAGCTTGTACAGAGACACAGATACGCAGTATTTT	CASSLYRDTDTQYF
.	TRBV2	TRBJ2-6	few	TGTGCCAGCAGTCGGGCCTTCGGCTCTGGGGCCAACGTCCTGACTTTC	CASSRAFGSGANVLTF
.	TRBV29-1	TRBJ1-1	many	TGCAGCGTACCAGGTGGGGATGGAGCTTTCTTT	CSVPGGDGAFF
TRBD1	TRBV20-1	TRBJ2-7	many	TGCAGTGCGTATACAGGGGGCGCGTACGAGCAGTACTTC	CSAYTGGAYEQYF
.	TRBV7-9	TRBJ2-7	many	TGTGCCAGCAGCTTAGGAATTCGCGCAAGCAGGGAAGACGAGCAGTACTTC	CASSLGIRASREDEQYF
.	TRBV7-2	TRBJ2-1	.	TGTGCCAGCAGCTTAATGGATGAGCAGTTCTTC	CASSLMDEQFF
.	TRBV20-1	TRBJ2-3	many	TGCAGTGCTAGAGTTATGGGGTATACGCAGTATTTT	CSARVMGYTQYF
.	TRBV5-1	TRBJ1-1	few	TGCGCCAGCAGTCAGGAAGACAGTACTGAAGCTTTCTTT	CASSQEDSTEAFF
.	TRBV20-1	TRBJ1-1	many	TGCAGTGCTGCGGGACACCAGATTGAAGCTTTCTTT	CSAAGHQIEAFF
.	TRBV10-3	TRBJ1-3	few	TGTGCCATCAGTGAGCGGGAGGGGCGCAGAAACACCATATATTTT	CAISEREGRRNTIYF
.	TRBV25-1	TRBJ2-5	many	TGTGCCAGCAGTGAATATCGGGGGTTGGGGCAAGAGACCCAGTACTTC	CASSEYRGLGQETQYF
TRBD1	TRBV6-1	TRBJ1-1	.	TGTGCCAGCAGTGCACAGGGGGCGGCTGAAGCTTTCTTT	CASSAQGAAEAFF
.	TRBV7-9	TRBJ1-1	few	TGTGCCAGCAGCTTCTCAGAAATCACTGAAGCTTTCTTT	CASSFSEITEAFF
TRBD2	TRBV5-1	TRBJ2-1	many	TGCGCCAGCAGCTTGGTACTAGCGGGGTTCTACAATGAGCAGTTCTTC	CASSLVLAGFYNEQFF
.	TRBV5-1	TRBJ2-2	many	TGCGCCAGCAGCTTTCCGGGACATATCACCGGGGAGCTGTTTTTT	CASSFPGHITGELFF
TRBD1	TRBV30	TRBJ1-4	.	TGTGCCTGGCGGGGACAGGGATATGAAAAACTGTTTTTT	CAWRGQGYEKLFF
TRBD2	TRBV20-1	TRBJ2-7	many	TGCAGTGCTAGTTGGCGGGAGGGAGGCGAGCAGTACTTC	CSASWREGGEQYF